The 24 T cell receptor beta chains given below trace back to one sample, sequenced in a study of cytomegalovirus exposure and HLA in healthy donors. Vbeta (60) and Jbeta (13) primers were used in the PCR. TCRdb's copy holds only in-frame clones and misses some; the assay was immunoSEQ multiplex PCR. The sample holds about 43,000 clones, approximately 57% seen once. The sequenced sample consisted of PBMCs. These receptor sequences come from a man aged 55 to 70 in good health and CMV-seropositive.

This clone has a single count. The chain uses TRBV9 and TRBJ1-1, with D maybe TRBD1 (5 bases). Trimming left V 4 bases short and J 5 bases short, with 18 bases between. The CDR3 length is 15 residues. CDR1 SGDLS and CDR2 YYNGEE come from the germline V gene. The chain's CDR3 is CASSIGQGRSTEAFF. The CDR3 DNA follows: TGTGCCAGCAGCATTGGTCAGGGTCGATCGACTGAAGCTTTCTTT.

The chain recombines TRBV4-1 with TRBJ1-2, with D possibly TRBD1 on 5 matching bases. The CDR3 covers 15 residues. Germline V gene lookup returns CDR1 MGHRA and CDR2 YSYEKL. V was cut by 3 bases and J by 8 bases, with 19 bases left in between. The CDR3 loop is CASSQGGDARQGYTF. The CDR3 bases are TGCGCCAGCAGCCAGGGCGGGGACGCCCGGCAAGGCTACACCTTC.

This clone came up a few times. This chain uses TRBV5-4 with TRBJ2-1, with a possible D match to TRBD2 (6 bases). The CDR3 is made up of 16 amino acids. Germline loops: CDR1 SGHNT, CDR2 YYREEE (reference sequence). Trimming cost V 0 bases and J 4 bases, with 14 bases left between them. The CDR3 DNA reads TGTGCCAGCAGCTTGGGTGGGGTGGGAGGATACAATGAGCAGTTCTTC. Translating gives CASSLGGVGGYNEQFF.

The V gene is TRBV25-1, the J gene TRBJ2-7; perhaps TRBD1 as D (7 bases). V shed 4 bases and J shed 5 bases, with 18 bases lying between them. The CDR3 spans 15 residues. Germline assignment: CDR1 MGHDK and CDR2 SYGVNS. The CDR3, as DNA: TGTGCCAGCAGTGCCTCGGGTGGAGGGGGCCACGAGCAGTACTTC. As protein: CASSASGGGGHEQYF.

The chain recombines TRBV6-5 with TRBJ2-1, with D perhaps TRBD1 (6 bases). CDR3 length: 13 residues. V lost 7 bases and J 9 bases, leaving 16 bases between the germline ends. The V gene's germline CDR1 is MNHEY and CDR2 SVGAGI. In DNA form, the CDR3 reads TGTGCCAGCAATAAAGACAGGTGGACTGAGCAGTTCTTC. It yields the protein CASNKDRWTEQFF.

The chain recombines TRBV25-1 with TRBJ2-7; weak D call: TRBD2 (5 bases). Germline V gene sequence: CDR1 MGHDK, CDR2 SYGVNS. With 1 base removed from V and 1 base from J, the gap between germline ends came to 11 bases. There are 15 residues in the CDR3. This CDR3 is CASSESEATSYEQYF. CDR3 nucleotide sequence: TGTGCCAGCAGTGAATCGGAGGCGACGTCCTACGAGCAGTACTTC.

V gene TRBV7-9 combines with J gene TRBJ2-3; D gene ambiguous. The V and J ends lost 5 bases and 3 bases respectively, with 6 bases between them. This CDR3 spans 12 amino acids. From germline, CDR1 is SEHNR and CDR2 FQNEAQ (reference sequence). CDR3 nucleotides: TGTGCCAGCAGCCTCAGTACAGATACGCAGTATTTT. As protein: CASSLSTDTQYF.

This clone was counted only a few times. The chain couples TRBV27 to TRBJ2-7; 8 positions match TRBD2. Germline CDR1 MNHEY, CDR2 SMNVEV (reference sequence). V lost 3 bases and J lost 6; bases outside the gene matches: 7. CDR3 length: 14 amino acids. Here the CDR3 reads CASSFRTSSSEQYF. The CDR3 nucleotides are TGTGCCAGCAGTTTCAGGACTAGCTCGAGCGAGCAGTACTTC.

The V call is TRBV9, the J call TRBJ2-2; TRBD2 is a possible D gene (6 bases). The CDR3 totals 16 residues. V was clipped by 0 bases and J by 5 bases, with 14 bases between them. Germline V gives CDR1 SGDLS, CDR2 YYNGEE. The CDR3 protein is CASSVDSGSRTGELFF. CDR3 DNA: TGTGCCAGCAGCGTAGATTCCGGGAGCCGGACCGGGGAGCTGTTTTTT. The full variable domain, its missing parts supplied by reference TRBV9 and TRBJ2-2, is DSGVTQTPKHLITATGQRVTLRCSPRSGDLSVYWYQQSLDQGLQFLIQYYNGEERAKGNILERFSAQQFPDLHSELNLSSLELGDSALYFCASSVDSGSRTGELFFGEGSRLTVL.

This clone was seen a handful of times. The gene calls are TRBV11-2 and TRBJ2-1, with 7 nucleotides matching TRBD2. After removal of 6 bases from V and 7 bases from J, the junction contained 12 bases not matched to a gene. The V gene's germline CDR1 is SGHAT and CDR2 FQNNGV. The CDR3 spans 15 residues. CDR3 coding DNA: TGTGCCAGCAGTCCAATGTTGGGGGGGAGAAATGAGCAGTTCTTC. The encoded protein is CASSPMLGGRNEQFF.

This chain connects TRBV10-3 to TRBJ2-7; D ambiguous. Trimming pared 2 bases from V and 6 bases from J, leaving 11 bases between. The CDR3 has 13 residues. Per the germline V gene, CDR1 is ENHRY and CDR2 is SYGVKD. The CDR3 DNA reads as TGTGCCATCAGTGAGACAGACCTCACCGAGCAGTACTTC. This codes for CAISETDLTEQYF.

This clone is a singleton in its sample. J is TRBJ2-5 and V is TRBV30; TRBD1 aligns across 8 bases. The J call may be faulty, since TRBJ2-7 better matches the DNA end. The CDR3 consists of 15 residues. CDR1 is GTSNPN and CDR2 is SVGIG in the germline V gene (reference sequence). This CDR3 is CAWSPGSGGTYEQYF. CDR3 in DNA: TGTGCCTGGAGTCCAGGTTCAGGGGGCACCTACGAGCAGTACTTC.

CDR3 in amino acids: CASSLSGGGGFF. CDR3 DNA sequence: TGTGCCAGCAGCTTAAGTGGGGGGGGTGGATTCTTC. This chain links TRBV7-2 with TRBJ2-1; 7 nucleotides match TRBD2. The CDR3 is made up of 12 amino acids. With 2 bases clipped from V and 16 bases from J, the junction kept 8 bases outside the gene matches. Germline V gene sequence: CDR1 SGHTA, CDR2 FQGNSA.

This clone has just a few counts. This chain connects TRBV7-8 to TRBJ2-3, with D maybe TRBD1 (6 bases). This CDR3 has 17 residues. Germline CDR1 and CDR2: SGHVS and FQNEAQ. V lost 2 bases, J lost 1 base, and 16 bases lay in between. CDR3 bases: TGTGCCAGCAGCTTAAGCGGTCCGGGACAACGCACAGATACGCAGTATTTT. It yields the protein CASSLSGPGQRTDTQYF.

Only a few counts were recorded for this clone. The rearrangement joins TRBV18 to TRBJ2-7, with 8 bases aligning to TRBD1. The CDR3 is made up of 15 amino acids. Germline lookup yields CDR1 KGHSH and CDR2 LQKENI. Unmatched junction bases numbered 7, after V lost 4 bases and J lost 2 bases. This chain's CDR3 is CASSLRGQATYEQYF. The CDR3 DNA follows: TGTGCCAGCTCACTGAGGGGACAGGCAACCTACGAGCAGTACTTC.

The chain has TRBV6-5 and TRBJ1-1; unclear D gene. CDR1 MNHEY and CDR2 SVGAGI come from the germline V gene. The CDR3 loop spans 15 amino acids. Trimming took 0 bases from V and 4 from J, leaving 12 bases between them. The CDR3 region has the DNA TGTGCCAGCAGTTACTCGAGTTTAGGGAGCACTGAAGCTTTCTTT. Translated, it gives CASSYSSLGSTEAFF.

The chain is built from TRBV5-1 and TRBJ2-3; TRBD2 is a possible D gene (5 bases). CDR3 length: 14 residues. Germline lookup yields CDR1 SGHRS and CDR2 YFSETQ. V was shortened by 3 bases and J by 4 bases, with 12 bases between the two germline ends. CDR3 sequence (DNA): TGCGCCAGCAGCTCTCAGGACGGGGCAGATACGCAGTATTTT. This encodes CASSSQDGADTQYF.

By share of the sample, this clone is medium-sized. V and J are TRBV5-1 and TRBJ2-7; 9 bases are a match to TRBD1. Germline V gene data show CDR1 as SGHRS and CDR2 as YFSETQ. This CDR3 comprises 13 residues. V lost 4 bases and J lost 6; bases outside the gene matches: 5. This CDR3 is CASSGQGMVEQYF. The DNA for the CDR3 is TGCGCCAGCAGCGGACAGGGGATGGTCGAGCAGTACTTC.

The chain carries TRBV19 and TRBJ1-5; 8 nucleotides agree with TRBD1. Germline V gene data show CDR1 as LNHDA and CDR2 as SQIVND (reference sequence). CDR3 length: 14 amino acids. Unmatched junction bases numbered 7, after V lost 5 bases and J lost 7 bases. The CDR3 DNA sequence: TGTGCCAGTAGTTCCGACAGGGGACGGCAGCCCCAGCATTTT. Residues: CASSSDRGRQPQHF.

The chain recombines TRBV7-2 with TRBJ1-5; D is perhaps TRBD1 (5 bases). Germline lookup yields CDR1 SGHTA and CDR2 FQGNSA. The CDR3 length is 16 residues. With 1 base removed from V and 2 bases from J, the gap between germline ends came to 12 bases. The DNA for the CDR3 is TGTGCCAGCAGCTTAGTAGGGGTAGGGGGCAATCAGCCCCAGCATTTT. It encodes CASSLVGVGGNQPQHF.

This chain uses TRBV7-9 with TRBJ2-1; a weak D match, TRBD2 (6 bases). V was clipped by 4 bases and J by 7 bases, with 23 bases between them. Per germline, CDR1 SEHNR and CDR2 FQNEAQ (reference sequence). This CDR3 comprises 17 residues. The CDR3 coding sequence is TGTGCCAGCAGCTCCCCGGCCTATTTGTCGGGAGTGAATGAGCAGTTCTTC. Amino acid sequence: CASSSPAYLSGVNEQFF.

The chain recombines TRBV14 with TRBJ2-7; a weak D match, TRBD2 (6 bases). This CDR3 contains 14 residues. In germline, CDR1 is SGHDN, CDR2 FVKESK. The V gene lost 1 base and the J gene lost 2 bases, with 9 bases spanning the gap. CDR3 bases: TGTGCCAGCAGCCAAGGGGGGGTGACCTACGAGCAGTACTTC. The encoded protein is CASSQGGVTYEQYF.

Comments on this clone: A read error may produce the germline difference seen at one junction end. This chain connects TRBV7-9 to TRBJ1-1; 7 bases map to TRBD1. Germline V gene data show CDR1 as SEHNR and CDR2 as FQNEAQ (reference sequence). The CDR3 sequence is 13 residues long. CDR3 DNA: TGTTCCAGCTGGAGGGGGCCGGACACTGAAGCTTTCTTT. This translates into CSSWRGPDTEAFF.

The genes are TRBV5-5 and TRBJ1-1; D is unresolved. The V and J ends lost 0 bases and 1 base respectively, with 10 bases between them. CDR3 size: 15 residues. Germline V lookup: CDR1 SGHKS, CDR2 YYEKEE (reference sequence). The CDR3 protein is CASSLVPVPNTEAFF. DNA for the CDR3: TGTGCCAGCAGCTTGGTTCCGGTACCGAACACTGAAGCTTTCTTT.